This is a list of T cell receptor beta chains from one sample in a study of patients and donors after allogeneic stem cell transplantation. Each CDR3 protein is one row after TCRdb ran MiXCR on the RT-PCR reads. Among 200,000 to 250,000 distinct CDR3 sequences listed, 14% were seen once. Sequenced input: blood, either unsorted or a sorted T cell fraction (not recorded which). The receptors were gathered from a human donor who was either an allogeneic HSCT recipient or a stem cell or donor lymphocyte infusion donor (not recorded which). It is not recorded whose cells these are; they may come from a transplant donor. Each CDR3 is given with its conserved first and last residue. D genes are given only for firm matches. Some rows have no size entry. The others give once, few or many, or a class for an expanded clone.

- | TRBJ2-3 | TRBV11-2 | TRBD2 | CASTYGSGRYTDTQYF | TGTGCCAGCACCTACGGGAGCGGGAGGTACACAGATACGCAGTATTTT
many | TRBJ1-2 | TRBV20-1 | - | CSARRGVDYGYTF | TGCAGTGCTAGGAGGGGGGTGGATTATGGCTACACCTTC
few | TRBJ2-3 | TRBV12-3/TRBV12-4 | - | CASSKYPGTDTQYF | TGTGCCAGCAGCAAGTACCCCGGCACAGATACGCAGTATTTT
few | TRBJ2-5 | TRBV10-3 | TRBD2 | CAISEERGGRETQYF | TGTGCCATCAGTGAGGAGCGGGGGGGCCGAGAGACCCAGTACTTC
- | TRBJ2-2 | TRBV7-7 | - | CASSLRESTGELFF | TGTGCTAGCAGCTTACGGGAGAGCACCGGGGAGCTGTTTTTT
many | TRBJ2-5 | TRBV10-3 | - | CAISEDKVVTDF | TGTGCCATCAGTGAGGATAAGGTTGTAACGGACTTC
few | TRBJ2-1 | TRBV6-1 | TRBD2 | CASRYIVVAGGLYNEQFF | TGTGCCAGCAGGTATATAGTGGTAGCGGGAGGCCTCTACAATGAGCAGTTCTTC
few | TRBJ2-1 | TRBV19 | - | CASSRGGNSYNEQFF | TGTGCCAGTAGTAGGGGCGGGAACTCCTACAATGAGCAGTTCTTC
- | TRBJ2-7 | TRBV11-3 | - | CASSVDWNSYEQYF | TGTGCCAGCAGCGTGGACTGGAACTCCTACGAGCAGTACTTC
- | TRBJ2-2 | TRBV20-1 | - | CSARRQGGYTGELFF | TGCAGTGCTCGCCGTCAGGGTGGGTACACCGGGGAGCTGTTTTTT
many | TRBJ1-1 | TRBV5-1 | TRBD1 | CASSANRGLGTEAFF | TGCGCCAGCAGCGCCAACAGGGGGCTTGGCACTGAAGCTTTCTTT
few | TRBJ1-6 | TRBV3-1 | - | CASRGTRGGSPLHF | TGTGCCAGCAGGGGCACGCGCGGAGGCTCACCCCTCCACTTT
- | TRBJ2-1 | TRBV20-1 | TRBD2 | CSAPGVAGGSEQFF | TGCAGTGCTCCGGGGGTAGCGGGAGGCAGTGAGCAGTTCTTC
many | TRBJ1-4 | TRBV20-1 | TRBD1 | CSAAQGADEKLFF | TGCAGTGCCGCGCAGGGGGCAGATGAAAAACTGTTTTTT
few | TRBJ2-3 | TRBV20-1 | TRBD2 | CSASSGGATDTQYF | TGCAGTGCTAGCAGCGGGGGGGCCACAGATACGCAGTATTTT
- | TRBJ2-3 | TRBV7-8 | TRBD2 | CASSRLASTDTQYF | TGTGCCAGCAGCCGACTAGCGAGCACAGATACGCAGTATTTT
few | TRBJ1-1 | TRBV20-1 | - | CSARKGTSEAFF | TGCAGTGCTAGAAAAGGGACATCGGAAGCTTTCTTT
few | TRBJ2-1 | TRBV4-3 | TRBD2 | CASSRSGTSGGAGEQFF | TGCGCCAGCAGCCGCTCCGGGACTAGCGGGGGGGCAGGTGAGCAGTTCTTC
many | TRBJ2-3 | TRBV20-1 | TRBD2 | CSATGLAGASSRGDTQYF | TGCAGTGCTACCGGACTAGCGGGGGCGTCCTCAAGGGGAGATACGCAGTATTTT
- | TRBJ2-7 | TRBV4-2 | TRBD2 | CASSQDLAGGREQYF | TGTGCCAGCAGCCAAGACCTAGCGGGGGGTCGAGAGCAGTACTTC
few | TRBJ1-2 | TRBV20-1 | - | CSADDSNYGYTF | TGCAGTGCTGATGACAGCAACTATGGCTACACCTTC
few | TRBJ2-3 | TRBV3-1 | - | CASSQSGGTQYF | TGTGCCAGCAGCCAAAGTGGGGGTACGCAGTATTTT
many | TRBJ1-2 | TRBV3-1 | - | CASSPTPNRDAGYGYTF | TGTGCCAGCAGCCCAACACCCAACAGGGACGCCGGCTATGGCTACACCTTC
many | TRBJ2-7 | TRBV5-1 | - | CASTLGIPPASYEQYF | TGCGCCAGCACCCTTGGAATCCCTCCGGCTTCCTACGAGCAGTACTTC
many | TRBJ1-4 | TRBV5-1 | TRBD1 | CASSDRATNEKLFF | TGCGCCAGCAGCGACAGGGCAACTAATGAAAAACTGTTTTTT
- | TRBJ2-7 | TRBV2 | TRBD1 | CASSGQGYEQYF | TGTGCCAGCAGTGGACAGGGCTACGAGCAGTACTTC
many | TRBJ2-7 | TRBV5-1 | TRBD2 | CASSLGLAGGGAYEQYF | TGCGCCAGCAGCTTGGGACTAGCGGGAGGAGGCGCCTACGAGCAGTACTTC
- | TRBJ2-3 | TRBV6-4 | - | CASSDSAQNTDTQYF | TGTGCCAGCAGTGACTCGGCGCAGAACACAGATACGCAGTATTTT
- | TRBJ2-7 | TRBV30 | - | CAWSPKGGLADEQYF | TGTGCCTGGAGTCCTAAGGGGGGGCTCGCAGACGAGCAGTACTTC
many | TRBJ2-1 | TRBV20-1 | - | CSARSLTRREYEQFF | TGCAGTGCTAGATCACTCACCCGTCGGGAATATGAGCAGTTCTTC
many | TRBJ1-6 | TRBV4-1 | TRBD1 | CASSQAGQGKNSPLHF | TGCGCCAGCAGCCAAGCGGGACAGGGAAAAAATTCACCCCTCCACTTT
many | TRBJ2-3 | TRBV6-2/TRBV6-3 | TRBD2 | CASTKGTSGGYGTDTQYF | TGTGCCAGCACCAAAGGGACTAGCGGGGGTTACGGCACAGATACGCAGTATTTT
many | TRBJ1-2 | TRBV20-1 | TRBD1 | CSATRDRGNYGYTF | TGCAGTGCTACTAGGGACAGGGGAAACTATGGCTACACCTTC
few | TRBJ1-1 | TRBV20-1 | - | CSARDNLKGRENTEAFF | TGCAGTGCTAGAGATAACCTTAAGGGCCGCGAGAACACTGAAGCTTTCTTT
few | TRBJ2-7 | TRBV4-3 | TRBD2 | CASSQELNLAGVFEQYF | TGCGCCAGCAGCCAAGAGTTGAATCTAGCGGGGGTATTCGAGCAGTACTTC
- | TRBJ2-7 | TRBV28 | TRBD2 | CASNRLAGVIEQYF | TGTGCCAGCAACCGCCTAGCGGGAGTTATCGAGCAGTACTTC
many | TRBJ1-4 | TRBV20-1 | - | CSAGDQGAEKLFF | TGCAGTGCTGGGGACCAAGGGGCGGAAAAACTGTTTTTT
many | TRBJ2-1 | TRBV12-3/TRBV12-4 | - | CASSRQAEQFF | TGTGCCAGCAGCCGACAAGCTGAGCAGTTCTTC
- | TRBJ2-7 | TRBV19 | - | CASSIDLGTSYEQYF | TGTGCCAGTAGTATAGATCTGGGGACTTCCTACGAGCAGTACTTC
few | TRBJ2-2 | TRBV10-3 | - | CATQGYGGRTGELFF | TGTGCCACCCAGGGATATGGCGGCCGCACCGGGGAGCTGTTTTTT
- | TRBJ2-1 | TRBV19 | TRBD2 | CASSRQLAGGGNEQFF | TGTGCCAGTAGTCGCCAACTAGCGGGAGGGGGCAATGAGCAGTTCTTC
- | TRBJ2-5 | TRBV6-2/TRBV6-3 | TRBD2 | CASRASGGAQETQYF | TGTGCCAGCAGGGCTAGCGGGGGGGCGCAAGAGACCCAGTACTTC
- | TRBJ2-1 | TRBV6-2/TRBV6-3 | TRBD2 | CASSPSGRLNEQFF | TGTGCCAGCAGCCCTAGCGGGAGGCTGAATGAGCAGTTCTTC
- | TRBJ1-2 | TRBV20-1 | TRBD1 | CSAQRDRGEYGYTF | TGCAGTGCTCAACGGGACAGGGGGGAGTATGGCTACACCTTC
- | TRBJ1-3 | TRBV5-4 | TRBD1 | CASSLPGQGGNTIYF | TGTGCCAGCAGCCTGCCGGGACAGGGAGGAAACACCATATATTTT
few | TRBJ2-3 | TRBV2 | - | CASERWDTQYF | TGTGCCAGCGAGCGTTGGGATACGCAGTATTTT
- | TRBJ1-6 | TRBV7-2 | - | CASSLRTDKSPLHF | TGTGCCAGCAGCTTAAGGACAGATAAATCACCCCTCCACTTT
few | TRBJ2-3 | TRBV12-3/TRBV12-4 | - | CASSLGTRSTSTDTQYF | TGTGCCAGCAGCCTCGGGACACGATCCACTAGCACAGATACGCAGTATTTT
- | TRBJ2-7 | TRBV5-1 | TRBD2 | CASSAGLAGVSYEQYF | TGCGCCAGCAGCGCTGGACTAGCGGGAGTCTCCTACGAGCAGTACTTC
- | TRBJ1-5 | TRBV6-1 | TRBD1 | CASRWGQGGNQPQHF | TGTGCCAGCAGGTGGGGACAGGGCGGCAATCAGCCCCAGCATTTT
many | TRBJ2-1 | TRBV5-4 | TRBD2 | CASSFSGRGNEQFF | TGTGCCAGCAGCTTTAGCGGGAGGGGCAATGAGCAGTTCTTC